Each of the 27 T cell receptor beta chains below was sequenced from the same sample in a study of T cell changes during pregnancy in multiple sclerosis. Produced via immunoSEQ multiplex PCR; TCRdb's table is partial and in-frame only. The data contain about 120,000 clones, about 94% of them seen just once; the ten biggest clones take up roughly 6.2%. The sequencing here drew on peripheral blood, taken before pregnancy. All receptors derive from a female donor with multiple sclerosis, enrolled in a pregnancy study.

The chain links TRBV5-1 to TRBJ2-7; D is possibly TRBD1 (6 bases). V was shortened by 5 bases and J by 1 base, with 13 bases between the two germline ends. The CDR3 runs 14 residues. Germline V lookup: CDR1 SGHRS, CDR2 YFSETQ. The CDR3 nucleotides are TGCGCCAGCAGGAGGTTCCAGGGGTCCTACGAGCAGTACTTC. This encodes CASRRFQGSYEQYF.

A few counts support this clone. This chain uses TRBV6-1 with TRBJ2-1; 11 positions agree with TRBD2. CDR3 length: 15 amino acids. CDR1 and CDR2 from the germline V gene are MNHNS and SASEGT. V lost 4 bases, J lost 3 bases, and 2 bases stayed unmatched. CDR3 amino acids: CASSATSGDYNEQFF. The CDR3 nucleotides are TGTGCCAGCAGTGCGACTAGCGGGGACTACAATGAGCAGTTCTTC.

This chain uses TRBV4-1 with TRBJ2-5; 10 bases line up with TRBD2. The V gene's germline CDR1 is MGHRA and CDR2 YSYEKL. The CDR3 has 18 amino acids. J gave up 5 bases and V 3 bases, and 15 bases lay outside the gene matches. CDR3 coding DNA: TGCGCCAGCAGCCAGTCGGGGGGTGGGGGACTAGCGTGGGAGACCCAGTACTTC. This sequence encodes CASSQSGGGGLAWETQYF.

This clone was recorded once. The rearrangement uses TRBV29-1 and TRBJ1-3; TRBD1 matches at 7 bases. The CDR3 length is 11 residues. Germline values: CDR1 SQVTM, CDR2 ANQGSEA. The junction had 5 bases not matched to a gene; V was cut back by 4 bases and J by 11 bases. CDR3 nucleotide sequence: TGCAGCGTTGGGAGGGGGCAGGCCATATATTTT. It translates to CSVGRGQAIYF.

The V and J genes are TRBV6-5 and TRBJ2-7; D call uncertain. From germline, CDR1 is MNHEY and CDR2 SVGAGI. The CDR3 extends over 14 amino acids. The germline V and J ends were trimmed by 7 bases and 4 bases, with 17 bases remaining between them. This CDR3 reads CASTRGQPPYEQYF. The CDR3 DNA reads as TGTGCCAGCACCCGAGGCCAGCCCCCTTACGAGCAGTACTTC.

The genes are TRBV28 and TRBJ2-7, with D maybe TRBD1 (6 bases). V lost 3 bases and J 0 bases, leaving 12 bases between the germline ends. Germline values: CDR1 MDHEN, CDR2 SYDVKM. CDR3 size: 15 residues. The CDR3 loop is CASSFSDRASYEQYF. Here the CDR3 DNA reads TGTGCCAGCAGTTTCTCGGACAGAGCCTCCTACGAGCAGTACTTC. Together with reference TRBV28 and TRBJ2-7, the CDR3 gives the full variable domain: DVKVTQSSRYLVKRTGEKVFLECVQDMDHENMFWYRQDPGLGLRLIYFSYDVKMKEKGDIPEGYSVSREKKERFSLILESASTNQTSMYLCASSFSDRASYEQYFGPGTRLTVT.

The chain combines TRBV28 with TRBJ1-5; 8 nucleotides agree with TRBD1. Germline loops: CDR1 MDHEN, CDR2 SYDVKM. The CDR3 contains 14 residues. Trimming cost V 5 bases and J 11 bases; bases outside gene matches: 11. CDR3 nucleotides: TGTGCCAGCAGTCCCTGGACAGGGCCTAAAGCCCAGCATTTT. Protein sequence: CASSPWTGPKAQHF.

The chain couples TRBV11-3 to TRBJ2-7; 7 nucleotides agree with TRBD2. This CDR3 is 16 amino acids long. CDR1 SGHNT and CDR2 YENEEA come from the germline V gene. The V gene end was trimmed by 5 bases and the J gene end by 0 bases; junction bases not matched to a gene: 10. CDR3 sequence (DNA): TGTGCCAGCAGCCTGGGAGGGGACCATCTCTCCTACGAGCAGTACTTC. Translation gives CASSLGGDHLSYEQYF. Using reference TRBV11-3 and TRBJ2-7 for the parts outside the CDR3, the full variable domain is EAGVVQSPRYKIIEKKQPVAFWCNPISGHNTLYWYLQNLGQGPELLIRYENEEAVDDSQLPKDRFSAERLKGVDSTLKIQPAELGDSAVYLCASSLGGDHLSYEQYFGPGTRLTVT.

V is TRBV10-2 and J is TRBJ1-5, with a possible D match to TRBD1 (6 bases). This CDR3 is 15 amino acids long. Germline loops: CDR1 WSHSY, CDR2 SAAADI. Trimming left V 2 bases short and J 6 bases short, with 14 bases between. The CDR3 sequence is CASSERFVDSQPQHF. The DNA of the CDR3 is TGCGCCAGCAGTGAGAGGTTTGTGGACAGTCAGCCCCAGCATTTT.

The chain employs TRBV25-1 and TRBJ2-7; 10 nucleotides match TRBD1. The CDR3 contains 13 residues. Germline V gene data show CDR1 as MGHDK and CDR2 as SYGVNS. The junction had 4 bases not matched to a gene; V was cut back by 6 bases and J by 5 bases. The CDR3 DNA sequence: TGTGCCAGCAGGGGACAGGGGTCCGACGAGCAGTACTTC. This sequence encodes CASRGQGSDEQYF.

V and J are TRBV7-5 and TRBJ2-1; TRBD2, the table's D call, lacks a check against the DNA. TRBV7-5 is described as a pseudogene. The CDR3 is 15 residues long. The CDR3, as DNA: TGTGTCAGAAGCTCCTCCCTCCTCCGAGGCGATGAGCAGTTCTTC. As protein: CVRSSSLLRGDEQFF.

The chain couples TRBV7-9 to TRBJ2-1; a possible D gene is TRBD1 (6 bases). CDR1 is SEHNR, CDR2 FQNEAQ, per germline (reference sequence). CDR3 length: 16 residues. Trimming stripped 4 bases from V and 0 bases from J, with 13 bases between. CDR3 in amino acids: CASSSPQTGSYNEQFF. The DNA of the CDR3 is TGTGCCAGCAGCTCTCCCCAGACAGGCTCCTACAATGAGCAGTTCTTC.

The chain employs TRBV6-1 and TRBJ1-5; no reliable D call. The germline V and J ends were trimmed by 6 bases and 4 bases, with 7 bases remaining between them. Germline V CDR1 and CDR2: MNHNS, SASEGT. The CDR3 spans 12 residues. CDR3 amino acids: CASSQRNQPQHF. DNA for the CDR3: TGTGCCAGCAGCCAACGGAATCAGCCCCAGCATTTT.

This chain links TRBV6-1 with TRBJ2-1; tentatively, D is TRBD1 (6 bases). Trimming stripped 9 bases from V and 3 bases from J, with 12 bases between. Germline-derived CDR1 and CDR2 are MNHNS and SASEGT. CDR3 length: 13 amino acids. Here the CDR3 reads CASSTDSYNEQFF. The CDR3 DNA is TGTGCCAGTTCTACGGACAGCTACAATGAGCAGTTCTTC.

As concerns this clone: The junction does not match germline at one end; this may be a read error. This chain links TRBV5-4 with TRBJ1-1; D might be TRBD1 (6 bases). Germline CDR1 and CDR2: SGHNT and YYREEE (reference sequence). This CDR3 contains 15 residues. CDR3 protein: CASSLDSQLNTEAFF. The CDR3, as DNA: TGTGCCAGCAGTTTGGACAGCCAATTGAACACTGAAGCTTTCTTT.

The chain is built from TRBV28 and TRBJ1-3; possibly TRBD1 for D (5 bases). Germline CDR1 is MDHEN and CDR2 is SYDVKM. Trimming left V 4 bases short and J 0 bases short, with 13 bases between. CDR3 length equals 16 residues. CDR3 bases: TGTGCCAGCAGTTACTACGGGACTGGCTCTGGAAACACCATATATTTT. Protein sequence: CASSYYGTGSGNTIYF.

The chain uses TRBV10-3 and TRBJ2-3; D is possibly TRBD1 (6 bases). The CDR3 consists of 14 residues. Trimming left V 5 bases short and J 3 bases short, with 12 bases between. Germline V gene data show CDR1 as ENHRY and CDR2 as SYGVKD. The CDR3 protein is CAISTGSETDTQYF. The CDR3 DNA sequence: TGTGCCATCAGTACAGGGAGTGAGACAGATACGCAGTATTTT.

The V and J genes are TRBV19 and TRBJ1-3; 9 bases line up with TRBD1. This CDR3 is 14 amino acids long. Germline V gene lookup returns CDR1 LNHDA and CDR2 SQIVND (reference sequence). Unmatched junction bases numbered 6, after V lost 10 bases and J lost 2 bases. The CDR3: CATKQGAAGNTIYF. The CDR3 DNA reads as TGTGCCACCAAACAGGGGGCTGCTGGAAACACCATATATTTT. The complete variable domain, with remaining parts taken from reference TRBV19 and TRBJ1-3, reads DGGITQSPKYLFRKEGQNVTLSCEQNLNHDAMYWYRQDPGQGLRLIYYSQIVNDFQKGDIAEGYSVSREKKESFPLTVTSAQKNPTAFYLCATKQGAAGNTIYFGEGSWLTVV.

This clone was observed a handful of times. The sample carries other DNA sequences with the same CDR3. The rearrangement joins TRBV30 to TRBJ1-1; no reliable D call. The length of the CDR3 is 14 residues. Trimming removed 5 bases from V and 0 bases from J, with 13 bases in between. Germline CDR1 is GTSNPN and CDR2 is SVGIG (reference sequence). The CDR3 coding sequence is TGTGCCTGGCGGCGACAAGTTTTGAACACTGAAGCTTTCTTT. Protein sequence: CAWRRQVLNTEAFF.

The gene calls are TRBV14 and TRBJ2-5; D is uncertain. Trimming pared 0 bases from V and 2 bases from J, leaving 7 bases between. Germline V gives CDR1 SGHDN, CDR2 FVKESK. This CDR3 spans 14 amino acids. Written as DNA, the CDR3 is TGTGCCAGCAGCCAAGAGTCCGGGCAAGAGACCCAGTACTTC. It specifies CASSQESGQETQYF.

Concerning this clone itself: The same CDR3 arises from other DNA sequences in this sample as well. This chain uses TRBV7-3 with TRBJ2-1, with 7 nucleotides matching TRBD2. The CDR3 covers 14 residues. With V trimmed by 3 bases and J by 4 bases, 3 bases remained unmatched. In germline, CDR1 is SGHTA, CDR2 FQGTGA. The CDR3 spells CASSLGGGYNEQFF. DNA of the CDR3: TGTGCCAGCAGCTTGGGGGGGGGATACAATGAGCAGTTCTTC.

The rearrangement joins TRBV19 to TRBJ2-5; 9 bases agree with TRBD1. This CDR3 has 13 amino acids. V was clipped by 4 bases and J by 5 bases; unmatched bases: 2. Germline assignment: CDR1 LNHDA and CDR2 SQIVND (reference sequence). The chain's CDR3 is CASSRDRDETQYF. CDR3 DNA sequence: TGTGCCAGTAGTAGGGACAGGGACGAGACCCAGTACTTC.

The rearrangement joins TRBV5-6 to TRBJ2-7, with TRBD1 identical over 7 bases. Germline V CDR1 and CDR2: SGHDT, YYEEEE. The CDR3 covers 14 residues. Trimming removed 7 bases from V and 3 bases from J; junction bases left unmatched: 10. CDR3: CASEASTGSYEQYF. The DNA of the CDR3 is TGTGCCAGCGAGGCATCGACAGGGAGCTACGAGCAGTACTTC.

This chain connects TRBV10-3 to TRBJ2-1, with 8 nucleotides matching TRBD2. V gave up 2 bases and J gave up 4 bases; unmatched junction bases: 10. This CDR3 has 17 amino acids. Germline CDR1 is ENHRY and CDR2 is SYGVKD. DNA of the CDR3: TGTGCCATCAGTGAGCGAGTAAGCGGGGGTCTATACAATGAGCAGTTCTTC. Encoded protein: CAISERVSGGLYNEQFF.

The chain combines TRBV5-4 with TRBJ1-3, with 8 bases fitting TRBD1. There are 17 residues in the CDR3. V lost 2 bases, J lost 2 bases, and 9 bases stayed unmatched. From germline, CDR1 is SGHNT and CDR2 YYREEE (reference sequence). Here the CDR3 DNA reads TGTGCCAGCAGCTTTGGGACAGGCCTTTTTACTGGAAACACCATATATTTT. This gives the protein CASSFGTGLFTGNTIYF. Together with reference TRBV5-4 and TRBJ1-3, the CDR3 gives the full variable domain: ETGVTQSPTHLIKTRGQQVTLRCSSQSGHNTVSWYQQALGQGPQFIFQYYREEENGRGNFPPRFSGLQFPNYSSELNVNALELDDSALYLCASSFGTGLFTGNTIYFGEGSWLTVV.

The chain has TRBV13 and TRBJ1-3; TRBD1 aligns across 8 bases. The germline gives CDR1 PRHDT, CDR2 FYEKMQ (reference sequence). Trimming removed 5 bases from V and 2 bases from J; junction bases left unmatched: 2. This CDR3 has 14 residues. DNA for the CDR3: TGTGCCAGCAGCGAGGACAGGGCTGGAAACACCATATATTTT. It specifies CASSEDRAGNTIYF.

The V call is TRBV5-4, the J call TRBJ2-3; 9 bases line up with TRBD2. Germline values: CDR1 SGHNT, CDR2 YYREEE (reference sequence). The CDR3 runs 16 residues. Trimming took 0 bases from V and 5 from J; bases not matched to a gene: 7. In DNA form, the CDR3 reads TGTGCCAGCAGCTTGGAGGCTAGCGGGGTAATAGATACGCAGTATTTT. This sequence encodes CASSLEASGVIDTQYF. Complete variable domain (other parts from reference TRBV5-4 and TRBJ2-3): ETGVTQSPTHLIKTRGQQVTLRCSSQSGHNTVSWYQQALGQGPQFIFQYYREEENGRGNFPPRFSGLQFPNYSSELNVNALELDDSALYLCASSLEASGVIDTQYFGPGTRLTVL.